This T cell receptor (beta chain) was profiled in a study of T cell changes during pregnancy in multiple sclerosis. V shed 4 bases and J shed 0 bases, with 14 bases lying between them. CDR3 length: 16 residues. Germline loops: CDR1 SGHRS, CDR2 YFSETQ. Clones were sequenced by immunoSEQ multiplex PCR, and TCRdb holds only the in-frame ones, with some missing. The sample lists over 50,000 clones; more than 85% were seen once. This chain uses TRBV5-1 with TRBJ1-3, with D possibly being TRBD1 (6 bases). This material consisted of CD4+ T cells from peripheral blood mononuclear cells, taken in the third trimester of pregnancy. The sequence was collected from a female donor with multiple sclerosis, enrolled in a pregnancy study. For the CDR3, the DNA is TGCGCCAGCAGCCCAAACAGGGCCCCCTCTGGAAACACCATATATTTT. Amino acid sequence: CASSPNRAPSGNTIYF. Together with reference TRBV5-1 and TRBJ1-3, the CDR3 gives the full variable domain: KAGVTQTPRYLIKTRGQQVTLSCSPISGHRSVSWYQQTPGQGLQFLFEYFSETQRNKGNFPGRFSGRQFSNSRSEMNVSTLELGDSALYLCASSPNRAPSGNTIYFGEGSWLTVV.